A selection of T cell receptor beta chains follows, all from one sample in a study of cytomegalovirus exposure and HLA in healthy donors. The method was immunoSEQ multiplex PCR; TCRdb's version includes in-frame clones alone and lacks a portion of them. Of 180,000 or so clones in the sample, roughly four fifths were seen once. Sequencing was carried out using PBMCs. These receptors were collected from a woman aged 25 to 39 in good health and CMV-seropositive. CDR3s include the opening cysteine and the closing phenylalanine or tryptophan. The order of the fields is D gene, J gene, V gene, clone size, CDR3 DNA, CDR3 protein. A D gene is named only where the DNA matches it firmly. Some rows mark clone size as missing; the rest say once, few, many or name a class of expanded clone.

>NA|TRBJ1-5|TRBV5-6|NA
TGTGCCAGCAGCTCCACGACCCTTGGAGGCGGTCAGCCCCAGCATTTT
CASSSTTLGGGQPQHF
>NA|TRBJ1-2|TRBV4-1|few
TGCGCCAGCAGCCAAGTAGCGCAGGGGAACTATGGCTACACCTTC
CASSQVAQGNYGYTF
>TRBD1|TRBJ2-7|TRBV18|NA
TGTGCCAGCTCACCGCAGGACAGGTACGAGCAGTACTTC
CASSPQDRYEQYF
>NA|TRBJ2-5|TRBV27|NA
TGTGCCAGCAGTTTAGCCCGGTTTGAGACCCAGTACTTC
CASSLARFETQYF
>NA|TRBJ2-1|TRBV7-9|NA
TGTGCCAGCAGCTTAGTAAGCAGTGGGAGGAATGAGCAGTTCTTC
CASSLVSSGRNEQFF
>TRBD2|TRBJ2-1|TRBV30|NA
TGTGCCTGGACCACAGGGACTAGCTGGGCACCCTACAATGAGCAGTTCTTC
CAWTTGTSWAPYNEQFF
>TRBD1|TRBJ2-4|TRBV5-6|NA
TGTGCCAGCAGCTTGAGGGACAGACTAGCCAAAAACATTCAGTACTTC
CASSLRDRLAKNIQYF
>TRBD1|TRBJ1-3|TRBV7-9|NA
TGTGCCACGACATGGACAGGGACGACTGGAAACACCATATATTTT
CATTWTGTTGNTIYF
>NA|TRBJ1-5|TRBV28|NA
TGTGCCAGCTCCGACTATCAGCCCCAGCATTTT
CASSDYQPQHF
>NA|TRBJ2-7|TRBV6-5|NA
TGTGCCAGCAGACATAGACTCCCTGCAGACCACGAGCAGTACTTC
CASRHRLPADHEQYF
>TRBD2|TRBJ2-7|TRBV15|NA
TGTGCCACCAGCAAGGAGACTAGCGAGTCCTACGAGCAGTACTTC
CATSKETSESYEQYF
>TRBD1|TRBJ2-1|TRBV5-6|NA
TGTGCCAGCAGCCACAGGGGAACGCACAATGAGCAGTTCTTC
CASSHRGTHNEQFF
>TRBD1|TRBJ1-2|TRBV5-1|NA
TGCGCCAGCAGCATGGGACAGGGTATGAGCTACACCTTC
CASSMGQGMSYTF
>NA|TRBJ2-7|TRBV27|NA
TGTGCCAGCAGTTTAACAGGGAGCTCCTACGAGCAGTACTTC
CASSLTGSSYEQYF
>TRBD1|TRBJ1-2|TRBV14|NA
TGTGCCAGCAGCCATCAAGGCAGAACACAGGGGTTGGGGTATGGCTACACCTTC
CASSHQGRTQGLGYGYTF
>NA|TRBJ1-2|TRBV18|NA
TGTGCCAGCTCACCAGAACTCCAGGGGACGCATGGCTACACCTTC
CASSPELQGTHGYTF
>TRBD1|TRBJ2-7|TRBV28|NA
TGTGCCAGCAGTTTACGGGGACAGGCCTCCTACGAGCAGTACTTC
CASSLRGQASYEQYF
>NA|TRBJ1-4|TRBV4-3|few
TGCGCCAGCAGCTCAAAGGGGCTGTTTTTT
CASSSKGLFF
>TRBD1|TRBJ1-6|TRBV27|NA
TGTGCCAGCAGTCTGACAGGGGGCCAGAGCTCCTATAATTCACCCCTCCACTTT
CASSLTGGQSSYNSPLHF
>TRBD1|TRBJ1-6|TRBV5-1|once
TGCGCCAGCAGCTTGGCGGGACAGCAGAATTCACCCCTCCACTTT
CASSLAGQQNSPLHF
>NA|TRBJ2-4|TRBV5-4|few
TGTGCCAGCAGCTTTCAGGGGAACATTCAGTACTTC
CASSFQGNIQYF
>NA|TRBJ2-4|TRBV5-1|NA
TGCGCCAGCAGCCTCGGTGGGCGGGACATTCAGTACTTC
CASSLGGRDIQYF
>TRBD1|TRBJ2-7|TRBV4-1|NA
TGCGCCAGCAGCGACCGGGACAGGGGAAGGTACGAGCAGTACTTC
CASSDRDRGRYEQYF
>TRBD1|TRBJ1-5|TRBV18|NA
TGTGCCAGCTCACCTCCGACAGGGGATCAGCCCCAGCATTTT
CASSPPTGDQPQHF
>NA|TRBJ2-1|TRBV5-4|once
TGTGCCAGCAGCCCTACCGGGACTCGGTTATACAATGAGCAGTTCTTC
CASSPTGTRLYNEQFF
>NA|TRBJ1-2|TRBV10-2|NA
TGCGCCAGCAGTGATACCCCTCGGGGTGGCTACACCTTC
CASSDTPRGGYTF
>NA|TRBJ2-1|TRBV5-6|NA
TGTGCCAGCAGCTTGGCCGGGGGGCGCGGTGAGCAGTTCTTC
CASSLAGGRGEQFF
>TRBD1|TRBJ1-2|TRBV10-3|NA
TGTGCCATCAGCGAGGACAGGGACTATGGCTACACCTTC
CAISEDRDYGYTF
>TRBD1|TRBJ2-7|TRBV30|NA
TGTGCCTGGAGTGTGCGGACAGGGTGGTCCGAGCAGTACTTC
CAWSVRTGWSEQYF
>NA|TRBJ1-1|TRBV2|few
TGTGCCAGCAGTACCTTCGGGGTAGGAACTGAAGCTTTCTTT
CASSTFGVGTEAFF
>TRBD2|TRBJ2-7|TRBV4-1|NA
TGCGCCAGCAGCCAAGAGGGGGGGGGTAGTTACGAGCAGTACTTC
CASSQEGGGSYEQYF
>NA|TRBJ1-5|TRBV6-5|NA
TGTGCCAGCAGAATGACGGGAAATTGGCCCCAGCATTTT
CASRMTGNWPQHF
>TRBD1|TRBJ1-5|TRBV28|NA
TGTGCCAGCAGTTTCCGGACAGGATATCAGCCCCAGCATTTT
CASSFRTGYQPQHF
>TRBD1|TRBJ1-2|TRBV28|NA
TGTGCCAGCAGTTTACTTACCCCTGGGACAGGGGGCCACACCTTC
CASSLLTPGTGGHTF
>TRBD1|TRBJ1-1|TRBV5-1|few
TGCGCCAGCAGCCCCCGGACAGGGAGGGTTCTGAACACTGAAGCTTTCTTT
CASSPRTGRVLNTEAFF
>NA|TRBJ2-7|TRBV28|NA
TGTGCCAGCAGTTTAGAGCGCGAGCAGTACTTC
CASSLEREQYF
>TRBD2|TRBJ2-7|TRBV5-1|few
TGCGCCAGCAGCGATTGGATGGGGGGGACTCGAACGCGGGGCTCCTACGAGCAGTACTTC
CASSDWMGGTRTRGSYEQYF
>NA|TRBJ2-3|TRBV2|NA
TGTGCCGTAGGGGGTTCTGGAGATACGCAGTATTTT
CAVGGSGDTQYF
>NA|TRBJ1-1|TRBV5-1|few
TGCGCCAGCAGCCAGGGACACCTGAACACTGAAGCTTTCTTT
CASSQGHLNTEAFF
>NA|TRBJ1-5|TRBV28|NA
TGTGCCAGCAACACCGTTAGCAATCAGCCCCAGCATTTT
CASNTVSNQPQHF
>NA|TRBJ1-2|TRBV10-3|NA
TGTGCCATCAGTGAGGAGTCAGGGGTAGGGTATGGCTACACCTTC
CAISEESGVGYGYTF
>NA|TRBJ2-5|TRBV5-1|NA
TGCGCCAGCAGCTTGGCCAGGACCGGCGGACAGAACCAAGAGACCCAGTACTTC
CASSLARTGGQNQETQYF
>TRBD2|TRBJ2-7|TRBV18|NA
TGTGCCAGCTCGGGAGGGCAGGCCACCAGCGAGCAGTACTTC
CASSGGQATSEQYF
>TRBD2|TRBJ2-5|TRBV7-9|NA
TGTGCCAGCAGCTTATTTGGAGCGGGGGGAGAGACCCAGTACTTC
CASSLFGAGGETQYF
>TRBD1|TRBJ2-1|TRBV6-5|few
TGTGCCAGCAGTTCCTTACCGGGACAGGGCACCAATGAGCAGTTCTTC
CASSSLPGQGTNEQFF
>TRBD1|TRBJ1-5|TRBV10-3|NA
TGTGCCATCAGGGCAACAGGGGACAATCAGCCCCAGCATTTT
CAIRATGDNQPQHF
>NA|TRBJ2-7|TRBV7-2|NA
TGTGCCAGCAGCTCCCCCCGGACAGCCAACTACGAGCAGTACTTC
CASSSPRTANYEQYF
>NA|TRBJ1-2|TRBV5-4|NA
TGTGCCAGCAGCTTGGTGGGGCTGATCGAGTATGGCTACACCTTC
CASSLVGLIEYGYTF
>NA|TRBJ2-5|TRBV29-1|NA
TGCAGCGGGAAGGCGGTACAAGAGACCCAGTACTTC
CSGKAVQETQYF
>NA|TRBJ1-3|TRBV5-1|NA
TGCGCCAGCAGCTTGCTAAACCAGGGTTCTGGAAACACCATATATTTT
CASSLLNQGSGNTIYF
>NA|TRBJ1-5|TRBV7-9|few
TGTGCCAGCAGCTTACAGGGGCAAAATCAGCCCCAGCATTTT
CASSLQGQNQPQHF
>TRBD2|TRBJ2-7|TRBV6-6|NA
TGTGCCACACGTCGGGCGGGAGTCAGCGAGCAGTACTTC
CATRRAGVSEQYF
>TRBD1|TRBJ2-5|TRBV28|NA
TGTGCCAGCAGTTTAAGGGACAGTCAAGAGACCCAGTACTTC
CASSLRDSQETQYF
>TRBD1|TRBJ2-7|TRBV6-5|NA
TGTGCCAGCAGCGTACAGGGGCAGGTATACGAGCAGTACTTC
CASSVQGQVYEQYF
>TRBD2|TRBJ2-5|TRBV4-1|few
TGCGCCAGCAGCCAATTGGGGACGGGGGGGTTTGAGACCCAGTACTTC
CASSQLGTGGFETQYF
>NA|TRBJ1-1|TRBV7-9|NA
TGTGCCAGCACCGACATGGGGAGCGGCACTGAAGCTTTCTTT
CASTDMGSGTEAFF
>NA|TRBJ1-4|TRBV7-2|NA
TGTGCCAGCAGCACCCAGCAGGGGATTAATGAAAAACTGTTTTTT
CASSTQQGINEKLFF
>TRBD1|TRBJ2-5|TRBV23-1|NA
TGCGCCACCCCGGGACAGGGGCGACAAGAGACCCAGTACTTC
CATPGQGRQETQYF
>NA|TRBJ2-1|TRBV19|NA
TGTGCCAGTAGTATAATGAAGAGGAATGAGCAGTTCTTC
CASSIMKRNEQFF